Below, 28 T cell receptor beta chains from the same sample are listed, as sequenced in a study of response to subunit inactivated influenza vaccine. TCRdb reprocessed the RT-PCR reads with MiXCR, giving one entry per CDR3 protein. The table records 650,000 to 800,000 distinct CDR3 sequences, 11% to 15% of them present only once. This material consisted of PBMCs from blood, taken 14 to 15 days before vaccination. The receptors come from a man aged 45-60 years who received an inactivated influenza vaccine.

There are a few counts of this clonotype. The chain combines TRBV6-1 with TRBJ2-1; D not resolved. Per germline, CDR1 MNHNS and CDR2 SASEGT. Trimming left V 7 bases short and J 0 bases short, with 10 bases between. The CDR3 is made up of 14 amino acids. Here the CDR3 DNA reads TGTGCCAGCAAGATCGCTGGCTCCTACAATGAGCAGTTCTTC. Translated, it gives CASKIAGSYNEQFF.

V usage is TRBV7-3 and J usage is TRBJ2-3; D call uncertain. V gave up 0 bases and J gave up 6 bases, with 13 bases separating them. This CDR3 has 15 amino acids. Germline lookup yields CDR1 SGHTA and CDR2 FQGTGA. CDR3 loop: CASSLTWAGKDTQYF. CDR3 nucleotides: TGTGCCAGCAGCTTAACCTGGGCAGGAAAGGATACGCAGTATTTT.

The rearrangement joins TRBV12-3 or TRBV12-4 to TRBJ2-1; D not certain. CDR3 size: 11 residues. V lost 8 bases to trimming and J lost 3 bases, with 5 bases between them. CDR3 loop: CASGNYNEQFF. DNA for the CDR3: TGTGCCAGCGGAAACTACAATGAGCAGTTCTTC.

This clonotype showed up just a few times. The chain joins TRBV3-1 to TRBJ2-5; 9 bases are a match to TRBD1. V gave up 5 bases and J gave up 2 bases; unmatched junction bases: 3. From germline, CDR1 is LGHDT and CDR2 YNNKEL (reference sequence). The CDR3 has 14 amino acids. In DNA form, the CDR3 reads TGTGCCAGCAGCGACAGGGGGAATCAAGAGACCCAGTACTTC. Amino acid sequence: CASSDRGNQETQYF.

This chain connects TRBV12-3 or TRBV12-4 to TRBJ2-2, with 8 bases aligning to TRBD2. V lost 2 bases to trimming and J lost 1 base; unmatched junction nucleotides: 6. CDR3 length: 17 residues. The CDR3, as DNA: TGTGCCAGCAGTTTACCCTTAAGCGGGGGGAACACCGGGGAGCTGTTTTTT. Its translation is CASSLPLSGGNTGELFF.

A few counts support this clonotype. The V and J genes are TRBV20-1 and TRBJ2-7; 14 positions agree with TRBD2. Germline V gene sequence: CDR1 DFQATT, CDR2 SNEGSKA (reference sequence). V shed 3 bases and J 5 bases; nucleotides not matched to a gene: 6. CDR3 length equals 15 residues. The CDR3 bases are TGCAGTGCTAGGGGGGGACTAGCGGGAGATGACGAGCAGTACTTC. Its protein product is CSARGGLAGDDEQYF.

The chain employs TRBV20-1 and TRBJ2-7; D not resolved. CDR1 is DFQATT and CDR2 is SNEGSKA in the germline V gene (reference sequence). This CDR3 is built from 12 residues. The V end lost 1 base, the J end lost 4 bases, and 8 bases lay between the germline ends. The CDR3 nucleotides read TGCAGTGCTAGAGTTTGGGGATACGAGCAGTACTTC. It encodes CSARVWGYEQYF.

This chain links TRBV27 with TRBJ2-3; D gene ambiguous. CDR3 length: 13 amino acids. The V gene lost 5 bases and the J gene lost 4 bases, with 10 bases spanning the gap. Germline CDR1 MNHEY, CDR2 SMNVEV (reference sequence). The CDR3 DNA reads as TGTGCCAGCAGTGCTGCAGGTCCAGATACGCAGTATTTT. This gives the protein CASSAAGPDTQYF.

V is TRBV12-5 and J is TRBJ2-1; D is uncertain. This CDR3 is 16 amino acids long. Germline values: CDR1 LGHNT, CDR2 FRNRAP. The ends were cut back, 7 bases at V and 9 bases at J, with 25 bases in the middle. The DNA for the CDR3 is TGTGCTAGTGCCACGATACCGGGCCCCCTTTTCCTTGAGCAGTTCTTC. Translating it yields CASATIPGPLFLEQFF. The entire variable domain, with the rest obtained from reference TRBV12-5 and TRBJ2-1, is as follows: DARVTQTPRHKVTEMGQEVTMRCQPILGHNTVFWYRQTMMQGLELLAYFRNRAPLDDSGMPKDRFSAEMPDATLATLKIQPSEPRDSAVYFCASATIPGPLFLEQFFGPGTRLTVL.

This clonotype has only one observation. The chain carries TRBV5-6 and TRBJ2-7; D might be TRBD1 (5 bases). The CDR3 is 16 residues long. The V end was cut by 4 bases, the J end by 7 bases, with 24 bases between. CDR1 and CDR2 from the germline V gene are SGHDT and YYEEEE. The CDR3 DNA is TGTGCCAGCAGCCAAACACAGGCCCATGACGGTGGTGAGCAGTACTTC. Amino acids: CASSQTQAHDGGEQYF. The complete variable domain, with remaining parts taken from reference TRBV5-6 and TRBJ2-7, reads DAGVTQSPTHLIKTRGQQVTLRCSPKSGHDTVSWYQQALGQGPQFIFQYYEEEERQRGNFPDRFSGHQFPNYSSELNVNALLLGDSALYLCASSQTQAHDGGEQYFGPGTRLTVT.

This rearrangement joins TRBV2 to TRBJ1-5, with TRBD1 matching 9 bases. The germline gives CDR1 SNHLY, CDR2 FYNNEI. This CDR3 spans 16 amino acids. Trimming cost V 4 bases and J 7 bases; bases outside gene matches: 11. The CDR3 loop is CASSVGGGQGKQPQHF. Written as DNA, the CDR3 is TGTGCCAGCAGTGTAGGAGGTGGACAGGGGAAACAGCCCCAGCATTTT.

The V call is TRBV3-1, the J call TRBJ1-5, with 8 bases matching TRBD1. This CDR3 has 18 residues. The V segment lost 2 bases and the J segment 6 bases; nucleotides outside the gene matches: 15. The germline CDR1 and CDR2 sequences are LGHDT and YNNKEL (reference sequence). The CDR3 nucleotides are TGTGCCAGCAGCCAAAGGGTTTTGAGAGACAGGGGAGGTCAGCCCCAGCATTTT. Protein sequence: CASSQRVLRDRGGQPQHF.

This clonotype was seen only a few times. The V call is TRBV20-1, the J call TRBJ2-5; a possible D gene is TRBD2 (7 bases). Germline loops: CDR1 DFQATT, CDR2 SNEGSKA (reference sequence). The V gene lost 3 bases and the J gene lost 4 bases, with 15 bases spanning the gap. CDR3 length: 14 amino acids. The DNA of the CDR3 is TGCAGTGCTAGCTCTTTCGGGGGGCGAGAGACCCAGTACTTC. Translating it yields CSASSFGGRETQYF.

This clonotype came up a few times. The gene calls are TRBV18 and TRBJ2-7, with 13 bases matching TRBD2. The length of the CDR3 is 16 residues. The germline CDR1 and CDR2 sequences are KGHSH and LQKENI. With V trimmed by 3 bases and J by 0 bases, 2 bases remained unmatched. Here the CDR3 DNA reads TGTGCCAGCTCACCGGGACTAGCGGGACACTCCTACGAGCAGTACTTC. Encoded protein: CASSPGLAGHSYEQYF.

This clonotype was picked up a small number of times. The chain links TRBV7-3 to TRBJ2-1; 13 nucleotides align to TRBD2. V shed 4 bases and J 6 bases; nucleotides not matched to a gene: 3. The CDR3 has 15 residues. Per the germline V gene, CDR1 is SGHTA and CDR2 is FQGTGA. CDR3: CASSWTSGSPNEQFF. CDR3 in DNA: TGTGCCAGCAGCTGGACTAGCGGGAGCCCCAATGAGCAGTTCTTC. Full variable domain (remainder filled in from reference TRBV7-3 and TRBJ2-1): GAGVSQTPSNKVTEKGKYVELRCDPISGHTALYWYRQSLGQGPEFLIYFQGTGAADDSGLPNDRFFAVRPEGSVSTLKIQRTERGDSAVYLCASSWTSGSPNEQFFGPGTRLTVL.

This clonotype was detected only a few times. This sequence joins TRBV18 and TRBJ2-6, with D possibly being TRBD2 (5 bases). The CDR3 spans 16 residues. Germline CDR1 reads KGHSH; CDR2 reads LQKENI. V was trimmed by 3 bases and J by 2 bases, leaving 11 bases between them. The CDR3: CASSPPGKTGANVLTF. The DNA for the CDR3 is TGTGCCAGCTCACCGCCCGGGAAAACTGGGGCCAACGTCCTGACTTTC. Using reference TRBV18 and TRBJ2-6 for the parts outside the CDR3, the full variable domain is NAGVMQNPRHLVRRRGQEARLRCSPMKGHSHVYWYRQLPEEGLKFMVYLQKENIIDESGMPKERFSAEFPKEGPSILRIQQVVRGDSAAYFCASSPPGKTGANVLTFGAGSRLTVL.

The chain combines TRBV6-1 with TRBJ2-3; D is undetermined. CDR3 length: 15 residues. The V gene's germline CDR1 is MNHNS and CDR2 SASEGT. V lost 7 bases and J 0 bases, leaving 14 bases between the germline ends. CDR3: CASTEFTPSTDTQYF. The DNA for the CDR3 is TGTGCCAGCACCGAATTTACACCTAGCACAGATACGCAGTATTTT.

The table lists this clonotype with a few counts. The chain couples TRBV7-9 to TRBJ2-7; D is perhaps TRBD1 (6 bases). This CDR3 has 13 amino acids. The germline gives CDR1 SEHNR, CDR2 FQNEAQ (reference sequence). V was cut by 5 bases and J by 7 bases, with 15 bases left in between. The CDR3 DNA reads as TGTGCCAGCAGCGTCTACAGGGTTACTGAGCAGTACTTC. As protein: CASSVYRVTEQYF.

J is TRBJ2-5 and V is TRBV11-2, with 8 positions matching TRBD2. J gave up 1 base and V 0 bases, and 1 base lay outside the gene matches. The CDR3 is made up of 15 amino acids. The germline V gene encodes CDR1 SGHAT and CDR2 FQNNGV. The CDR3 DNA sequence: TGTGCCAGCAGCTTAGATCGGGGGGGCCAAGAGACCCAGTACTTC. This codes for CASSLDRGGQETQYF.

This clonotype was observed a few times. This sequence joins TRBV5-1 and TRBJ2-7; a weak D match, TRBD2 (6 bases). The CDR3 is 18 residues long. Germline values: CDR1 SGHRS, CDR2 YFSETQ. Trimming took 1 base from V and 5 from J, leaving 25 bases between them. Here the CDR3 DNA reads TGCGCCAGCAGCTTGCGGCCTGGTGAACTAGCCTTAAGTAACGAGCAGTACTTC. Its translation is CASSLRPGELALSNEQYF.

About this clonotype itself: A junction end diverges from the germline sequence, so it may reflect a read error. This chain connects TRBV18 to TRBJ2-7; D may correspond to TRBD1 or TRBD2 (5 bases each). This CDR3 has 12 residues. Germline lookup yields CDR1 KGHSH and CDR2 LQKENI. CDR3 residues: CGSSPRGDEQYF. The CDR3 DNA reads as TGTGGCAGCTCACCACGAGGGGACGAGCAGTACTTC.

The gene calls are TRBV27 and TRBJ1-4; 9 bases map to TRBD1. V trimming: 6 bases; J trimming: 7 bases; junction bases outside the gene matches: 3. The CDR3 spans 13 residues. Germline lookup yields CDR1 MNHEY and CDR2 SMNVEV (reference sequence). CDR3 loop: CASSRQGGEKLFF. CDR3 nucleotides: TGTGCCAGCAGCAGACAGGGGGGTGAAAAACTGTTTTTT.

This clonotype has more than one count but fewer than ten. The chain recombines TRBV20-1 with TRBJ2-3; 16 bases align to TRBD2. Trimming took 3 bases from V and 9 from J; bases not matched to a gene: 24. The germline V gene has CDR1 DFQATT and CDR2 SNEGSKA (reference sequence). This CDR3 has 21 amino acids. This chain's CDR3 is CSARGGTGTSGGAAGYRTQYF. CDR3 nucleotide sequence: TGCAGTGCTAGGGGCGGTACCGGGACTAGCGGGGGGGCAGCGGGGTACAGAACGCAGTATTTT.

This clonotype was detected only a few times. This rearrangement joins TRBV12-3 or TRBV12-4 to TRBJ2-2, with 8 bases matching TRBD1. The ends lost 5 bases at V and 6 bases at J; junction bases unmatched: 8. The CDR3 contains 15 residues. The CDR3 coding sequence is TGTGCCAGCAGTCCCGGACAGGGCCGACCCGGGGAGCTGTTTTTT. This codes for CASSPGQGRPGELFF.

V usage is TRBV5-1 and J usage is TRBJ2-7; tentatively, D is TRBD1 or TRBD2 (6 bases each). From germline, CDR1 is SGHRS and CDR2 YFSETQ. V was shortened by 0 bases and J by 3 bases, with 10 bases between the two germline ends. CDR3 length: 14 amino acids. CDR3 in DNA: TGCGCCAGCAGCTTGGAGGGGGGCTTCTACGAGCAGTACTTC. Amino acids: CASSLEGGFYEQYF. The full variable domain, rest sourced from reference TRBV5-1 and TRBJ2-7, is KAGVTQTPRYLIKTRGQQVTLSCSPISGHRSVSWYQQTPGQGLQFLFEYFSETQRNKGNFPGRFSGRQFSNSRSEMNVSTLELGDSALYLCASSLEGGFYEQYFGPGTRLTVT.

The chain links TRBV28 to TRBJ2-2; 8 nucleotides align to TRBD2. V shed 7 bases, J shed 1 base, and the junction held 8 bases outside the gene matches. Germline-derived CDR1 and CDR2 are MDHEN and SYDVKM. The length of the CDR3 is 16 residues. DNA for the CDR3: TGTGCCAGCAAGTCGTGGCGGGAGGTGAACACCGGGGAGCTGTTTTTT. This sequence encodes CASKSWREVNTGELFF. Looking up the rest from reference TRBV28 and TRBJ2-2 gives the full variable domain: DVKVTQSSRYLVKRTGEKVFLECVQDMDHENMFWYRQDPGLGLRLIYFSYDVKMKEKGDIPEGYSVSREKKERFSLILESASTNQTSMYLCASKSWREVNTGELFFGEGSRLTVL.

This clonotype has just a few counts. The J gene is TRBJ2-1, the V gene TRBV20-1; 9 nucleotides align to TRBD2. J lost 8 bases, V lost 1 base, and 12 bases had no gene match. Germline V gene sequence: CDR1 DFQATT, CDR2 SNEGSKA (reference sequence). The CDR3 spans 16 residues. The CDR3 DNA reads TGCAGTGCTAGAGTGAGGTGGCGGGGGGGGGTCCATGAGCAGTTCTTC. As protein: CSARVRWRGGVHEQFF.

This clonotype was picked up many times. This chain connects TRBV18 to TRBJ1-1; no reliable D call. Germline CDR1 and CDR2: KGHSH and LQKENI. This CDR3 has 14 residues. Trimming took 6 bases from V and 4 from J, leaving 15 bases between them. CDR3 sequence reads: CASSSGILVTEAFF. DNA of the CDR3: TGTGCCAGCTCTTCGGGCATACTTGTCACTGAAGCTTTCTTT.